This T cell receptor (beta chain) stems from a study of Ad26.COV2.S vaccination and SARS-CoV-2 variants. Germline CDR1 reads SGHRS; CDR2 reads YFSETQ. V gave up 0 bases and J gave up 5 bases, with 0 bases separating them. The CDR3 consists of 12 residues. The treatment is: some 19 received Ad26.COV2.S at low or high dose, single or two shots; a few received placebo; per-sample allocation not given. Specimen acquisition occurred on day 63 following the initial vaccine or placebo injection. Produced via immunoSEQ multiplex PCR; TCRdb's table is partial and in-frame only. The data hold 300,000 to 350,000 clones, with roughly 89% observed a single time.

The rearrangement links TRBV5-1 to TRBJ1-6, with D unclear. The sequence was obtained from a person aged 18-65 years who received the Ad26.COV2.S COVID-19 vaccine or a placebo. This material consisted of peripheral blood, taken in a trial of Ad26.COV2.S vaccine versus placebo. CDR3 DNA: TGCGCCAGCAGCTTGGATAATTCACCCCTCCACTTT. It codes for CASSLDNSPLHF.